The 27 T cell receptor beta chains below all came from one sample that was sequenced in a study of cytomegalovirus exposure and HLA in healthy donors. Profiling relied on immunoSEQ multiplex PCR, and the TCRdb table lists in-frame clones only, not all of them. The sample has just under 150,000 clones, about nine tenths seen once. Sequenced material: PBMCs. Source of these receptors: a man aged 18-30 years in good health and CMV-seropositive.

A few counts support this clone. The gene calls are TRBV25-1 and TRBJ1-6, with TRBD1 matching over 8 bases. The germline V gene encodes CDR1 MGHDK and CDR2 SYGVNS. The ends lost 6 bases at V and 7 bases at J; junction bases unmatched: 8. CDR3 length equals 15 residues. This CDR3 is CASRPGQARNSPLHF. The DNA of the CDR3 is TGTGCCAGCAGACCGGGACAGGCACGAAATTCACCCCTCCACTTT.

V usage is TRBV5-1 and J usage is TRBJ2-5; D is possibly TRBD1 (6 bases). Germline V gene sequence: CDR1 SGHRS, CDR2 YFSETQ. Trimming took 4 bases from V and 4 from J, leaving 17 bases between them. There are 15 residues in the CDR3. The CDR3 loop reads CASSPYQGSGETQYF. CDR3 coding DNA: TGCGCCAGCAGCCCGTACCAGGGGAGCGGAGAGACCCAGTACTTC.

V usage is TRBV29-1 and J usage is TRBJ1-2, with D hard to call. Trimming removed 4 bases from V and 0 bases from J, with 12 bases in between. This CDR3 has 14 residues. Looked up from germline, CDR1 is SQVTM and CDR2 is ANQGSEA. Here the CDR3 DNA reads TGCAGCGTTGGCGACGGAGGATCTAACTATGGCTACACCTTC. Translating gives CSVGDGGSNYGYTF.

The chain joins TRBV19 to TRBJ2-1; no firm D call. V lost 2 bases and J 2 bases, leaving 7 bases between the germline ends. The CDR3 covers 14 residues. Per germline, CDR1 LNHDA and CDR2 SQIVND (reference sequence). The chain's CDR3 is CASSISPTYNEQFF. In nucleotides, the CDR3 is TGTGCCAGTAGTATATCCCCCACCTACAATGAGCAGTTCTTC.

The genes are TRBV5-1 and TRBJ1-1; the D is unclear. The length of the CDR3 is 15 residues. V was trimmed by 8 bases and J by 2 bases, leaving 19 bases between them. Germline V gene data show CDR1 as SGHRS and CDR2 as YFSETQ. CDR3 loop: CASQHTFQLNTEAFF. The CDR3 DNA follows: TGCGCCAGTCAACACACCTTTCAATTAAACACTGAAGCTTTCTTT.

The V and J genes are TRBV9 and TRBJ1-5, with a weak D call TRBD1 (5 bases). Germline CDR1 is SGDLS and CDR2 is YYNGEE. V shed 0 bases and J shed 6 bases, with 13 bases lying between them. CDR3 length: 15 amino acids. CDR3 nucleotides: TGTGCCAGCAGCGTAGACGGAGGGGAGAGTCAGCCCCAGCATTTT. Translated: CASSVDGGESQPQHF.

The chain employs TRBV30 and TRBJ1-5; the match to TRBD1 covers 9 bases. The CDR3 has 15 amino acids. Per germline, CDR1 GTSNPN and CDR2 SVGIG (reference sequence). V lost 2 bases and J lost 2; bases outside the gene matches: 4. The CDR3 DNA reads as TGTGCCTGGAGTTTGGACAGGGGTGGCAATCAGCCCCAGCATTTT. Protein sequence: CAWSLDRGGNQPQHF.

This chain uses TRBV5-1 with TRBJ2-1; maybe TRBD2 (6 bases). The V gene lost 4 bases and the J gene lost 4 bases, with 12 bases spanning the gap. CDR1 is SGHRS and CDR2 is YFSETQ in the germline V gene. CDR3 length: 14 amino acids. CDR3 amino acids: CASSTGETYNEQFF. As DNA, the CDR3 is TGCGCCAGCAGCACGGGAGAAACGTACAATGAGCAGTTCTTC.

The chain joins TRBV11-2 to TRBJ2-7; TRBD2 is a possible D gene (6 bases). Trimming cost V 0 bases and J 4 bases, with 19 bases left between them. The CDR3 totals 17 residues. Germline V lookup: CDR1 SGHAT, CDR2 FQNNGV. In nucleotides, the CDR3 is TGTGCCAGCAGCTTAGATCAGACGAACGCCCGGGGGTACGAGCAGTACTTC. Its protein is CASSLDQTNARGYEQYF. Based on the CDR3 plus reference TRBV11-2 and TRBJ2-7, the full variable domain is EAGVAQSPRYKIIEKRQSVAFWCNPISGHATLYWYQQILGQGPKLLIQFQNNGVVDDSQLPKDRFSAERLKGVDSTLKIQPAKLEDSAVYLCASSLDQTNARGYEQYFGPGTRLTVT.

This clone has only one observation. The V and J genes are TRBV19 and TRBJ1-1, with TRBD1 matching over 9 bases. V shed 7 bases, J shed 6 bases, and the junction held 6 bases outside the gene matches. CDR1 is LNHDA, CDR2 SQIVND, per germline (reference sequence). The CDR3 loop spans 13 amino acids. The CDR3 coding sequence is TGTGCCAGTACCCGGGACAGGGTCGCTGAAGCTTTCTTT. It encodes CASTRDRVAEAFF.

V gene TRBV6-1 combines with J gene TRBJ2-7, with 15 bases aligning to TRBD2. Trimming took 1 base from V and 2 from J; bases not matched to a gene: 0. This CDR3 region has 16 residues. The germline gives CDR1 MNHNS, CDR2 SASEGT. As DNA, the CDR3 is TGTGCCAGCAGTGAAGGGACTAGCGGGGGGGCCTACGAGCAGTACTTC. Residues: CASSEGTSGGAYEQYF.

The genes are TRBV19 and TRBJ2-7; a possible D gene is TRBD1 (6 bases). This CDR3 comprises 13 residues. CDR1 is LNHDA and CDR2 is SQIVND in the germline V gene (reference sequence). V dropped 0 bases and J dropped 3 bases, with 6 bases sitting between them. The CDR3 coding sequence is TGTGCCAGTAGTATAGACAGGGGCTACGAGCAGTACTTC. The encoded protein is CASSIDRGYEQYF.

The chain combines TRBV28 with TRBJ1-3; D gene ambiguous. V shed 6 bases and J shed 0 bases, with 3 bases lying between them. The germline CDR1 and CDR2 sequences are MDHEN and SYDVKM. The CDR3 covers 12 residues. The CDR3: CASSLSGNTIYF. CDR3 nucleotides: TGTGCCAGCAGCCTCTCTGGAAACACCATATATTTT. Using reference TRBV28 and TRBJ1-3 for the parts outside the CDR3, the full variable domain is DVKVTQSSRYLVKRTGEKVFLECVQDMDHENMFWYRQDPGLGLRLIYFSYDVKMKEKGDIPEGYSVSREKKERFSLILESASTNQTSMYLCASSLSGNTIYFGEGSWLTVV.

This chain links TRBV7-2 with TRBJ1-6; D call uncertain. Trimming left V 5 bases short and J 1 base short, with 12 bases between. Per germline, CDR1 SGHTA and CDR2 FQGNSA. This CDR3 comprises 16 residues. The CDR3 nucleotides read TGTGCCAGCAGCAAACAGCCAAGGTCCTATAATTCACCCCTCCACTTT. Amino acid sequence: CASSKQPRSYNSPLHF.

This chain links TRBV5-8 with TRBJ2-7, with TRBD1 matching over 7 bases. Unmatched junction bases numbered 7, after V lost 5 bases and J lost 2 bases. This CDR3 comprises 14 residues. Per the germline V gene, CDR1 is SGHTS and CDR2 is YDEGEE. The CDR3 sequence is CASRHTGTAYEQYF. The CDR3 DNA reads as TGTGCCAGCAGGCATACCGGGACAGCCTACGAGCAGTACTTC.

The rearrangement links TRBV4-1 to TRBJ2-5, with TRBD2 as a possible D gene (5 bases). The CDR3 loop spans 15 amino acids. Per germline, CDR1 MGHRA and CDR2 YSYEKL. V was cut by 6 bases and J by 2 bases, with 16 bases left in between. DNA for the CDR3: TGCGCCAGCAGTTCCCCGGACTCCTATCAAGAGACCCAGTACTTC. Protein: CASSSPDSYQETQYF.

The chain couples TRBV7-3 to TRBJ1-6; no clear D. The germline V gene encodes CDR1 SGHTA and CDR2 FQGTGA. V gave up 4 bases and J gave up 12 bases, with 13 bases separating them. There are 13 residues in the CDR3. The CDR3: CASSSYREGPLHF. In DNA, the CDR3 is TGTGCCAGCAGCTCCTACAGAGAAGGACCCCTCCACTTT.

CDR3 region: CASEGLVSYEQYF. The CDR3 DNA follows: TGTGCCAGCGAGGGTCTGGTCTCCTACGAGCAGTACTTC. The gene calls are TRBV5-8 and TRBJ2-7; weak D call: TRBD2 (5 bases). CDR1 and CDR2 (germline): SGHTS, YDEGEE. The CDR3 extends over 13 amino acids. Trimming removed 7 bases from V and 0 bases from J, with 11 bases in between.

This clone occurred a few times. The genes are TRBV28 and TRBJ1-2, with D maybe TRBD1 (5 bases). V shed 4 bases and J shed 8 bases, with 14 bases lying between them. Germline V gene sequence: CDR1 MDHEN, CDR2 SYDVKM. The CDR3 is made up of 13 amino acids. The CDR3 DNA reads TGTGCCAGCAGTTCCAGGGTTCCCGGGGGCTACACCTTC. It codes for CASSSRVPGGYTF.

The chain couples TRBV15 to TRBJ2-2, with D maybe TRBD1 (6 bases). Germline CDR1 reads LNHNV; CDR2 reads YYDKDF (reference sequence). This CDR3 is built from 14 residues. V was shortened by 5 bases and J by 6 bases, with 13 bases between the two germline ends. CDR3 sequence: CATSFLGAPGELFF. The DNA for the CDR3 is TGTGCCACCAGCTTTTTGGGGGCCCCCGGGGAGCTGTTTTTT.

This chain links TRBV5-1 with TRBJ2-7; 8 bases are a match to TRBD1. The CDR3 has 15 amino acids. J lost 0 bases, V lost 4 bases, and 6 bases had no gene match. CDR1 is SGHRS, CDR2 YFSETQ, per germline. The CDR3 sequence: CASSLPTGDSYEQYF. DNA for the CDR3: TGCGCCAGCAGCCTACCGACAGGGGACTCCTACGAGCAGTACTTC.

The V and J genes are TRBV19 and TRBJ1-5; 9 nucleotides line up with TRBD1. Germline V gene sequence: CDR1 LNHDA, CDR2 SQIVND (reference sequence). With 4 bases clipped from V and 7 bases from J, the junction kept 11 bases outside the gene matches. The CDR3 contains 16 residues. CDR3 loop: CASSTPTTGTGQPQHF. CDR3 coding DNA: TGTGCCAGTAGTACGCCCACGACAGGGACAGGGCAGCCCCAGCATTTT.

This chain connects TRBV5-1 to TRBJ2-5; TRBD2 aligns across 11 bases. The CDR3 is made up of 15 amino acids. Trimming took 4 bases from V and 3 from J; bases not matched to a gene: 5. CDR1 SGHRS and CDR2 YFSETQ come from the germline V gene. The CDR3 spells CASSEGTSGEETQYF. The DNA for the CDR3 is TGCGCCAGCAGCGAAGGGACTAGCGGCGAAGAGACCCAGTACTTC.

The chain carries TRBV13 and TRBJ1-3; D gene unclear. The CDR3 contains 13 residues. Trimming took 5 bases from V and 7 from J, leaving 12 bases between them. Germline CDR1 PRHDT, CDR2 FYEKMQ (reference sequence). CDR3 nucleotides: TGTGCCAGCAGCCCCCGGGGAGGGAACACCATATATTTT. Its protein product is CASSPRGGNTIYF.

The rearrangement uses TRBV7-8 and TRBJ1-2; 8 nucleotides align to TRBD1. Germline V gene lookup returns CDR1 SGHVS and CDR2 FQNEAQ. After removal of 1 base from V and 7 bases from J, the junction contained 5 bases not matched to a gene. This CDR3 contains 14 residues. CDR3 sequence (DNA): TGTGCCAGCAGCTTAGAGACAGGGGCGGCTGGCTACACCTTC. Its translation: CASSLETGAAGYTF. Full variable domain (missing parts from reference TRBV7-8 and TRBJ1-2): GAGVSQSPRYKVAKRGQDVALRCDPISGHVSLFWYQQALGQGPEFLTYFQNEAQLDKSGLPSDRFFAERPEGSVSTLKIQRTQQEDSAVYLCASSLETGAAGYTFGSGTRLTVV.

The chain joins TRBV13 to TRBJ2-3; TRBD2 is a possible D gene (6 bases). Trimming removed 3 bases at V and 2 bases at J, with 9 bases between. This CDR3 region has 14 residues. Germline assignment: CDR1 PRHDT and CDR2 FYEKMQ (reference sequence). As DNA, the CDR3 is TGTGCCAGCAGCTTGCGGGGTAACACAGATACGCAGTATTTT. It specifies CASSLRGNTDTQYF. The whole variable domain, filled in from reference TRBV13 and TRBJ2-3, reads AAGVIQSPRHLIKEKRETATLKCYPIPRHDTVYWYQQGPGQDPQFLISFYEKMQSDKGSIPDRFSAQQFSDYHSELNMSSLELGDSALYFCASSLRGNTDTQYFGPGTRLTVL.

This clone occurred a few times. The chain uses TRBV6-6 and TRBJ2-1; 8 bases match TRBD2. The junction had 11 bases not matched to a gene; V was cut back by 7 bases and J by 3 bases. CDR3 size: 16 residues. Germline assignment: CDR1 MNHNY and CDR2 SVGAGI (reference sequence). CDR3 in amino acids: CASTLPRGEGYNEQFF. Here the CDR3 DNA reads TGTGCCAGCACCCTGCCGCGGGGGGAAGGCTACAATGAGCAGTTCTTC.